This entry concerns a single T cell receptor beta chain. This specimen belongs to a study of blood T cell repertoires in COVID-19. Turning to the study itself: The United States, Italy and Spain provided the acute and convalescent COVID-19 samples. PBMCs, B-cell-depleted T cells, or T cells provided the cDNA or gDNA that made up the material.

As originally analysed: Estimated nucleated cell counts came from reference gene primer amplification. Assay used: immunoSEQ multiplex PCR; TCRdb lists only in-frame clones, some missing. The V and J calls and clone size were taken over from that table, and D and trimming were inferred from the DNA. The sample carries 85,000 to 100,000 clones, around 88% recorded once. While infection was still active, Seattle patients were enrolled and then followed longitudinally. The V and J ends lost 4 bases and 8 bases, in that order; junction bases with no gene match: 8. Germline CDR1 LGHDT, CDR2 YNNKEL (reference sequence). The CDR3 has 14 residues.

Material for sequencing was peripheral blood. The rearrangement joins TRBV3-1 (or the pseudogene TRBV3-2) to TRBJ2-1, with 7 bases identical to TRBD1. The TCR sequence derives from a man in his fifties or sixties with COVID-19, enrolled during active disease. The DNA of the CDR3 is TGTGCCAGCAGCCTTAGACAGGGCGTCGATGAGCAGTTCTTC. This encodes CASSLRQGVDEQFF.